This TCR beta chain was sequenced for a study of T-cell memory formation after mild COVID-19. Findings and caveats of the study: Those CD4+ clones that contracted were mainly in CM and EM (CD8+ ones in EMRA). There was a balanced CD4/CD8 profile in clones contracting day 15 to 85, and later expanders leaned CD4+.

The CDR3 runs to 13 residues. Germline trimming cut 6 bases from V and 11 bases from J; bases unmatched to any gene: 9. Each CDR3 protein is one row after TCRdb ran MiXCR on the 5' RACE reads. This table holds 150,000 to 200,000 distinct CDR3 sequences, 10% to 15% found once. This clonotype has a handful of counts. The antigen is unknown. Sample: PBMCs or a T cell subset sorted from them (not recorded which). The V and J genes are TRBV12-3 or TRBV12-4 and TRBJ1-1, with 10 bases matching TRBD1. The TCR originated in a man between 18 and 35 years old who had mild COVID-19 (a few samples of this study predate the infection). Cell type and time point are not known. DNA for the CDR3: TGTGCCAGCAGACCTGGGACAGGGGAGATCGCTTTCTTT. Amino acid sequence: CASRPGTGEIAFF.